Listed here are 22 T cell receptor beta chains from one sample, sequenced in a study of early T cells in non-severe SARS-CoV-2 infection. MiXCR, applied by TCRdb to the 5' RACE reads, yields one record per CDR3 protein. The sample carries tens of thousands of distinct CDR3 sequences, around 10% recorded once. The sequencing here drew on whole blood, taken at baseline. These receptors came from an adult who was a healthcare worker with PCR-confirmed SARS-CoV-2 infection or an uninfected control (not recorded which).

This clonotype occurred a few times. V is TRBV18 and J is TRBJ2-7, with 8 bases aligning to TRBD1. V was pared by 3 bases and J by 0 bases, with 7 bases of the junction left unmatched. This CDR3 is built from 16 residues. Germline V gene sequence: CDR1 KGHSH, CDR2 LQKENI. CDR3 in DNA: TGTGCCAGCTCACCGGGATTGGACAGGGTCTCCTACGAGCAGTACTTC. Translation: CASSPGLDRVSYEQYF.

The chain couples TRBV11-2 to TRBJ2-5; no definite D call. This CDR3 has 13 residues. Germline values: CDR1 SGHAT, CDR2 FQNNGV. Trimming took off 0 bases at V and 4 bases at J, with 6 bases between the two ends. The CDR3 DNA is TGTGCCAGCAGCTTAGATTTGGCAGAGACCCAGTACTTC. It codes for CASSLDLAETQYF.

The chain recombines TRBV30 with TRBJ1-6; D possibly corresponds to TRBD1 (5 bases). The V and J ends lost 5 bases and 11 bases respectively, with 19 bases between them. The CDR3 covers 14 residues. Germline V gives CDR1 GTSNPN, CDR2 SVGIG (reference sequence). As DNA, the CDR3 is TGTGCCTGGGGGTCGGGGACCGAGGGTACACCCCTCCACTTT. Its translation: CAWGSGTEGTPLHF.

The sample holds a few counts of this clonotype. V and J are TRBV7-9 and TRBJ1-6; D not certain. Germline CDR1 and CDR2: SEHNR and FQNEAQ (reference sequence). Trimming cost V 0 bases and J 0 bases, with 9 bases left between them. The CDR3 has 17 residues. The CDR3 reads CASSLAAGSSYNSPLHF. Here the CDR3 DNA reads TGTGCCAGCAGCTTAGCGGCAGGAAGCTCCTATAATTCACCCCTCCACTTT.

Ten or more counts support this clonotype. The CDR3 DNA is TGCAGCGCATCGACAGGGGAATACGAGCAGTACTTC. Translated: CSASTGEYEQYF. The chain couples TRBV29-1 to TRBJ2-7, with 8 bases identical to TRBD1. V was clipped by 7 bases and J by 4 bases; unmatched bases: 6. Germline V CDR1 and CDR2: SQVTM, ANQGSEA. This CDR3 has 12 amino acids.

This clonotype was detected ten times or more. The rearrangement links TRBV19 to TRBJ2-6; D call uncertain. Germline V gene lookup returns CDR1 LNHDA and CDR2 SQIVND (reference sequence). The V end was cut by 3 bases, the J end by 1 base, with 4 bases between. The CDR3 spans 14 residues. The CDR3 region has the DNA TGTGCCAGTAGTATTTTGTCTGGGGCCAACGTCCTGACTTTC. Residues: CASSILSGANVLTF.

The chain links TRBV27 to TRBJ2-3; D remains unclear. CDR1 MNHEY and CDR2 SMNVEV come from the germline V gene (reference sequence). V was shortened by 6 bases and J by 7 bases, with 11 bases between the two germline ends. The CDR3 is made up of 12 amino acids. In nucleotides, the CDR3 is TGTGCCAGCAGCCACCACACCAATACGCAGTATTTT. Protein: CASSHHTNTQYF.

In its sample, this clonotype was seen a few times. V usage is TRBV24-1 and J usage is TRBJ2-5; possibly TRBD1 or TRBD2 for D (5 bases each). This CDR3 has 15 amino acids. V lost 5 bases and J lost 1, with 13 bases in between. Germline lookup yields CDR1 KGHDR and CDR2 SFDVKD. CDR3 protein: CATSATRGFQETQYF. CDR3 nucleotides: TGTGCCACCAGTGCCACTAGGGGATTCCAAGAGACCCAGTACTTC.

This clonotype has only a few counts. The chain is built from TRBV6-2 or TRBV6-3 and TRBJ2-1; D remains ambiguous. The CDR3 consists of 13 residues. CDR1 MNHEY and CDR2 SVGEGT come from the germline V gene. With 2 bases removed from V and 9 bases from J, the gap between germline ends came to 11 bases. The CDR3 is CASSYGASGEQFF. The CDR3 region has the DNA TGTGCCAGCAGTTACGGAGCGTCCGGTGAGCAGTTCTTC.

This chain uses TRBV6-1 with TRBJ2-1, with 7 bases lining up with TRBD2. This CDR3 is 15 amino acids long. CDR1 and CDR2 from the germline V gene are MNHNS and SASEGT. J gave up 3 bases and V 10 bases, and 12 bases lay outside the gene matches. This chain's CDR3 is CATTTGTIGYNEQFF. The CDR3 DNA reads TGTGCCACCACGACGGGGACTATCGGCTACAATGAGCAGTTCTTC.

This chain connects TRBV4-3 to TRBJ1-2; D remains unclear. Trimming cost V 1 base and J 4 bases, with 16 bases left between them. The CDR3 length is 16 residues. Per germline, CDR1 LGHNA and CDR2 YSLEER. The DNA of the CDR3 is TGCGCCAGCAGCCAAGGAACCCCGACTGTTAGCTATGGCTACACCTTC. Residues: CASSQGTPTVSYGYTF.

The V gene is TRBV5-6, the J gene TRBJ2-5, with TRBD2 matching over 13 bases. V was pared by 0 bases and J by 4 bases, with 15 bases of the junction left unmatched. The CDR3 is 20 residues long. Germline V CDR1 and CDR2: SGHDT, YYEEEE. The CDR3 protein is CASSLETSGGLTRRRETQYF. CDR3 sequence (DNA): TGTGCCAGCAGCTTGGAGACTAGCGGGGGGCTCACGAGGCGCCGAGAGACCCAGTACTTC.

This clonotype has just a few counts. CDR3 DNA sequence: TGTGCCAGCAGTTACTCCCCAGGGGGCCGAGATACGCAGTATTTT. Translated: CASSYSPGGRDTQYF. The chain has TRBV6-5 and TRBJ2-3; 8 positions agree with TRBD1. The trim removed 0 bases at V and 5 bases at J, leaving 4 bases unmatched. Germline V gives CDR1 MNHEY, CDR2 SVGAGI. The CDR3 loop spans 15 amino acids.

This clonotype has only a few counts. V usage is TRBV7-9 and J usage is TRBJ2-1; tentative D call: TRBD2 (6 bases). From germline, CDR1 is SEHNR and CDR2 FQNEAQ (reference sequence). This CDR3 region has 13 residues. Trimming pared 1 base from V and 7 bases from J, leaving 8 bases between. The CDR3 sequence is CASSLGLVNEQFF. Here the CDR3 DNA reads TGTGCCAGCAGCTTAGGACTAGTGAATGAGCAGTTCTTC.

The V gene is TRBV20-1, the J gene TRBJ1-6; 8 bases align to TRBD1. Germline loops: CDR1 DFQATT, CDR2 SNEGSKA (reference sequence). The length of the CDR3 is 15 residues. V was clipped by 6 bases and J by 2 bases; unmatched bases: 6. The CDR3 loop is CSALWTGTYNSPLHF. In DNA form, the CDR3 reads TGCAGTGCCCTATGGACAGGGACCTATAATTCACCCCTCCACTTT.

In this sample, this clonotype turned up a few times. CDR3 DNA sequence: TGTGCCAGCAGGGACAGTCGTGGGAGCAATCAGCCCCAGCATTTT. Translating gives CASRDSRGSNQPQHF. The gene calls are TRBV2 and TRBJ1-5; D might be TRBD1 (6 bases). Trimming left V 6 bases short and J 1 base short, with 13 bases between. The length of the CDR3 is 15 residues. Germline CDR1 and CDR2: SNHLY and FYNNEI.

Here the CDR3 DNA reads TGTGCCAGCAGCTTAGATCTAGGGGGCAATATGTTGGAGACCCAGTACTTC. It translates to CASSLDLGGNMLETQYF. The chain has TRBV11-2 and TRBJ2-5; 7 bases are a match to TRBD1. Germline CDR1 is SGHAT and CDR2 is FQNNGV. CDR3 length: 17 amino acids. Germline trimming cut 0 bases from V and 5 bases from J; bases unmatched to any gene: 12.

The chain employs TRBV20-1 and TRBJ2-5; 10 bases line up with TRBD2. V lost 3 bases and J lost 5; bases outside the gene matches: 9. CDR1 and CDR2 from the germline V gene are DFQATT and SNEGSKA (reference sequence). CDR3 length: 15 amino acids. Here the CDR3 reads CSASSSGGGVETQYF. CDR3 coding DNA: TGCAGTGCTAGTTCTAGCGGGGGAGGTGTGGAGACCCAGTACTTC.

This clonotype was counted many times. This chain links TRBV24-1 with TRBJ2-3, with D possibly being TRBD1 (5 bases). The CDR3 extends over 14 amino acids. The V end lost 5 bases, the J end lost 4 bases, and 12 bases lay between the germline ends. CDR1 is KGHDR, CDR2 SFDVKD, per germline. The CDR3 sequence: CATSAGQGADTQYF. DNA for the CDR3: TGTGCCACCAGTGCCGGCCAGGGCGCAGATACGCAGTATTTT.

This clonotype showed up just a few times. The chain couples TRBV5-1 to TRBJ2-1, with D possibly being TRBD1 (6 bases). Germline CDR1 is SGHRS and CDR2 is YFSETQ. V lost 5 bases and J lost 6, with 15 bases in between. CDR3 length: 14 amino acids. For the CDR3, the DNA is TGCGCCAGCAGTTCCCAGGGGATGGCCAATGAGCAGTTCTTC. This encodes CASSSQGMANEQFF.

This clonotype occurred a few times. The chain carries TRBV30 and TRBJ2-5; TRBD2 is a possible D gene (6 bases). This CDR3 is built from 13 residues. CDR1 and CDR2 from the germline V gene are GTSNPN and SVGIG (reference sequence). V lost 2 bases to trimming and J lost 2 bases, with 9 bases between them. CDR3 nucleotide sequence: TGTGCCTGGAGTCGGAGGGGACAAGAGACCCAGTACTTC. This codes for CAWSRRGQETQYF.

V gene TRBV24-1 combines with J gene TRBJ2-3; tentatively, D is TRBD2 (6 bases). The CDR3 covers 15 residues. Trimming left V 4 bases short and J 10 bases short, with 20 bases between. The V gene's germline CDR1 is KGHDR and CDR2 SFDVKD. This chain's CDR3 is CATSDSRGPGGAQYF. As DNA, the CDR3 is TGTGCCACCAGTGACTCTCGAGGCCCAGGAGGGGCGCAGTATTTT.